This T cell receptor (beta chain) was sequenced during a study of T-cell reconstitution after alpha-beta-depleted transplantation in children. Findings of the study overall: Where alpha-beta T cells came from about two months after transplant was reportedly several hundred expanded graft clones.

Note on this clonotype: The antigen is not known.

As it was prepared, the TCRbeta library received unique molecular identifiers. Each CDR3 protein is one row after TCRdb ran MiXCR on the PCR reads. The sample yields about 980,000 distinct CDR3 sequences, 25% to 30% seen once. Germline V gene sequence: CDR1 DFQATT, CDR2 SNEGSKA (reference sequence). V shed 0 bases and J shed 4 bases, with 10 bases lying between them. CDR3 length equals 13 residues. The V call is TRBV20-1, the J call TRBJ2-7, with TRBD1 as a possible D gene (6 bases). The sample was PBMCs, mostly from graft donor cells, taken 360 days after TCRalphabeta/CD19-depleted stem cell transplant. The clonotype originates from a boy younger than two who had a stem cell transplant for SCID, so the T cells may come from the graft donor. The CDR3, as DNA: TGCAGTGCTAGAGATCGAGGACAGTACGAGCAGTACTTC. This translates into CSARDRGQYEQYF.